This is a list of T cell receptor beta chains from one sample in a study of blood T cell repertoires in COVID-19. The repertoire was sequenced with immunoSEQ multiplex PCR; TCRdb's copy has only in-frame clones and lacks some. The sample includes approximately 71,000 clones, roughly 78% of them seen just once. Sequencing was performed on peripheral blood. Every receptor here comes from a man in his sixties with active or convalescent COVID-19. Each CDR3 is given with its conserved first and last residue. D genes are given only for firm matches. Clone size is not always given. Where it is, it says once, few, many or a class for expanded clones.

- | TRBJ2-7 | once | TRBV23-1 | TGCGCCAGCGGGCAGGTGAAGTACGAGCAGTACTTC | CASGQVKYEQYF
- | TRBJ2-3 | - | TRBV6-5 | TGTGCCAGCAGTTACGCTCTTAGAGATACGCAGTATTTT | CASSYALRDTQYF
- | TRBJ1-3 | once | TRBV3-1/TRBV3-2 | TGTGCCAGCAGCCAATCCGAGGTACACACCATATATTTT | CASSQSEVHTIYF
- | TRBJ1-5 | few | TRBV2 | TGTGCCAGCAGTGCCCAGGGCAATCAGCCCCAGCATTTT | CASSAQGNQPQHF
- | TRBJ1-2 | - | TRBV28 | TGTGCCAGCAGTTTAAGCCCCTATGGCTACACCTTC | CASSLSPYGYTF
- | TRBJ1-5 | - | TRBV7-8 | TGTGCCAGCAGCTTTAGTGCTGAAAGCAATCAGCCCCAGCATTTT | CASSFSAESNQPQHF
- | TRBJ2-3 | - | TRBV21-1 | TGTGCCAGCAGCAAAGAACAGCGGTCCACAGATACGCAGTATTTT | CASSKEQRSTDTQYF
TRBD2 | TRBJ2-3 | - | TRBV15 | TGTGCCACCAGCGGAGAGCGGGGTAGCACAGATACGCAGTATTTT | CATSGERGSTDTQYF
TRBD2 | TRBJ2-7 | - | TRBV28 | TGTGCCAGCAGTTTATTGGGGGGGGGCTCCTACGAGCAGTACTTC | CASSLLGGGSYEQYF
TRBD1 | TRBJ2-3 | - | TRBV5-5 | TGTGCCAGCAGCGAAACCGGGACAGGGGGGATGCATACGCAGTATTTT | CASSETGTGGMHTQYF
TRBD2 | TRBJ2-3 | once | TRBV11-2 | TGTGCCAGCACCCAGACTAGCGGCACAGATACGCAGTATTTT | CASTQTSGTDTQYF
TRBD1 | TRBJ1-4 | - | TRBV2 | TGTGCCAGCAGACAAGGACAGGGGAGTGAAAAACTGTTTTTT | CASRQGQGSEKLFF
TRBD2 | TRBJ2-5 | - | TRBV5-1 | TGCGCCAGCAGCTCTCCCCCCGGCCGACTAGCGGGGGGCCGTGATGAGACCCAGTACTTC | CASSSPPGRLAGGRDETQYF
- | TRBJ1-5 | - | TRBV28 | TGTGCCAGCAGTTCCCCTTCAGGGATAAGCAATCAGCCCCAGCATTTT | CASSSPSGISNQPQHF
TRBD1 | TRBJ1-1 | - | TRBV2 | TGTGCCAGCACCCGACAGGGGCTGGCCACTGAAGCTTTCTTT | CASTRQGLATEAFF
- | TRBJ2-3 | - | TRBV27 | TGTGCCAGCGGGCCCCCTCTCACAGATACGCAGTATTTT | CASGPPLTDTQYF
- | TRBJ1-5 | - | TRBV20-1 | TGCAGTGCTAGTATCTGGCTCAATCAGCCCCAGCATTTT | CSASIWLNQPQHF
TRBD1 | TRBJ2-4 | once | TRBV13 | TGTGCCAGCAGTACTCCGGGACAGGCAGGCATTCAGTACTTC | CASSTPGQAGIQYF
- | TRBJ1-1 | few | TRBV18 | TGTGCCAGCTCACGTAGCAGCAGCACTGAAGCTTTCTTT | CASSRSSSTEAFF
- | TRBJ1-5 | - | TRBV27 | TGTGCCAGCAGTTTATGGCCAGGGAATCAGCCCCAGCATTTT | CASSLWPGNQPQHF
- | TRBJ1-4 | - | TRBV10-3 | TGTGCCATCAGTGACGCGGAGCCAACTAATGAAAAACTGTTTTTT | CAISDAEPTNEKLFF
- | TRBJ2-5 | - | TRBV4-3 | TGCGCCAGCAGCCGCTCCCCTAGCGTTGAGACCCAGTACTTC | CASSRSPSVETQYF
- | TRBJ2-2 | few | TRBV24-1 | TGTGCCACCGTAGGAGAAAACACCGGGGAGCTGTTTTTT | CATVGENTGELFF
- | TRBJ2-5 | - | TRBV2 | TGTGCCAGCAGTGAATCAACAGTCCAAGAGACCCAGTACTTC | CASSESTVQETQYF
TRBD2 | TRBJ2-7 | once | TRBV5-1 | TGCGCCAGCAGCCCAGCGGGGGCCTCCTACGAGCAGTACTTC | CASSPAGASYEQYF
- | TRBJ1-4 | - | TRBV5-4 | TGTGCCAGCAGCTTGGATTCGAGAACGAATGAAAAACTGTTTTTT | CASSLDSRTNEKLFF
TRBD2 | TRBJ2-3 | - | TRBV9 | TGTGCCAGCAGCGTAGGGCTAGCGGGGGGATTAGATACGCAGTATTTT | CASSVGLAGGLDTQYF
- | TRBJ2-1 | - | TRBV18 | TGTGCCAGCTCATCTAACGGGGGTACCTACAATGAGCAGTTCTTC | CASSSNGGTYNEQFF
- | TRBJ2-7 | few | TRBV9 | TGTGCCAGCAGCGTGTCAGGGAATCCCTACGAGCAGTACTTC | CASSVSGNPYEQYF
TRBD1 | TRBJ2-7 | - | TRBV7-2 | TGTGCCAGCAGTTGGGACAGGGCCTACGAGCAGTACTTC | CASSWDRAYEQYF
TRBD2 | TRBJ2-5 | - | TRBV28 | TGTGCCAGCAGTTCCCCACGGGGAGCGGGGGGGAGGACCCAGTACTTC | CASSSPRGAGGRTQYF
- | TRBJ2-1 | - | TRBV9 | TGTGCCAGCAGCGTAGGTACCGACGGGGAGCAGTTCTTC | CASSVGTDGEQFF
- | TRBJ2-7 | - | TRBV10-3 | TGTGCCATCAGTCGACAGGCCCCCCGGGGAGAGTACTTC | CAISRQAPRGEYF